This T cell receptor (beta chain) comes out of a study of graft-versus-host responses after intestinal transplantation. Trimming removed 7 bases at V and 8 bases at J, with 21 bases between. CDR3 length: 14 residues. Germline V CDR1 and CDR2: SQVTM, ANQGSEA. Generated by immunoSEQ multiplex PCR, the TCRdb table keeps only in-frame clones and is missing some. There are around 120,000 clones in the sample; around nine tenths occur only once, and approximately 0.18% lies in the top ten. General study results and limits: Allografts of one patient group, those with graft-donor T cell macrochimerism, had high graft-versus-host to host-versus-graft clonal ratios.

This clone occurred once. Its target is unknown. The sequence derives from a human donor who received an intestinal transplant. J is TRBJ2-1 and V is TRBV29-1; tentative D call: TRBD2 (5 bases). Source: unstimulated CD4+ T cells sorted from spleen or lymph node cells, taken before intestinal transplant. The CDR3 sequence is CSAPRYSGIYEQFF. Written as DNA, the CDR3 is TGCAGCGCCCCGCGGTATTCCGGGATCTATGAGCAGTTCTTC.